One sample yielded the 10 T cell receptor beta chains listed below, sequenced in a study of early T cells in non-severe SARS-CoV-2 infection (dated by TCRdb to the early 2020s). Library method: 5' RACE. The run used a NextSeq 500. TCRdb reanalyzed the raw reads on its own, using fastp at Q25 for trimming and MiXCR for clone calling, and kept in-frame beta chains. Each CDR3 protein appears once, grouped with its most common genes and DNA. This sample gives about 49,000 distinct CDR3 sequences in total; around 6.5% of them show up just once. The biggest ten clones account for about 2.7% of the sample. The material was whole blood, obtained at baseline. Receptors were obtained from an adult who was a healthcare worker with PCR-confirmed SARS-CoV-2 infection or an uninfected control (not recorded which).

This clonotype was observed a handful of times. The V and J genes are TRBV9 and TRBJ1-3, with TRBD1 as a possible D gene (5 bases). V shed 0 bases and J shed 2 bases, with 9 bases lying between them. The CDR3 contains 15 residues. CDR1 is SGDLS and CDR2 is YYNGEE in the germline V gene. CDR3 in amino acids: CASSVGSGTGNTIYF. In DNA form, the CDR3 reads TGTGCCAGCAGCGTAGGTTCAGGGACTGGAAACACCATATATTTT. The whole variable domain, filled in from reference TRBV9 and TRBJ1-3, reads DSGVTQTPKHLITATGQRVTLRCSPRSGDLSVYWYQQSLDQGLQFLIQYYNGEERAKGNILERFSAQQFPDLHSELNLSSLELGDSALYFCASSVGSGTGNTIYFGEGSWLTVV.

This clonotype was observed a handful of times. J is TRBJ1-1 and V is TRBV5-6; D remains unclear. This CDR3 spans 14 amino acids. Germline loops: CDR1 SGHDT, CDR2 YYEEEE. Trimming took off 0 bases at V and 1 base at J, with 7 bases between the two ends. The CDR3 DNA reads TGTGCCAGCAGCTTGGGGCCTACGAACACTGAAGCTTTCTTT. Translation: CASSLGPTNTEAFF.

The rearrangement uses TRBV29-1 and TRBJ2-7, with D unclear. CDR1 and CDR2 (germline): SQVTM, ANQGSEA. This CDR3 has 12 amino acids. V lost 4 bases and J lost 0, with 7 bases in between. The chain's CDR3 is CSVGHTSYEQYF. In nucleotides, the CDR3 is TGCAGCGTTGGTCACACCTCCTACGAGCAGTACTTC.

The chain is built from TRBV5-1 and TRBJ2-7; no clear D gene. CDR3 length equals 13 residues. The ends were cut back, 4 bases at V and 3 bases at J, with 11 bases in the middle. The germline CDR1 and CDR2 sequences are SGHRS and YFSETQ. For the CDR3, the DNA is TGCGCCAGCAGCGAAGGGCCACACTACGAGCAGTACTTC. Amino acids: CASSEGPHYEQYF. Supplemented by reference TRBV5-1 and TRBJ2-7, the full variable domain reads KAGVTQTPRYLIKTRGQQVTLSCSPISGHRSVSWYQQTPGQGLQFLFEYFSETQRNKGNFPGRFSGRQFSNSRSEMNVSTLELGDSALYLCASSEGPHYEQYFGPGTRLTVT.

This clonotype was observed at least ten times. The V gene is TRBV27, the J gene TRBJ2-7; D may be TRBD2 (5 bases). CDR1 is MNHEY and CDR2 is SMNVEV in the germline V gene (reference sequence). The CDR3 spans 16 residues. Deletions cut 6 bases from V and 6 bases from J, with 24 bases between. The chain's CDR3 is CASSSQWGAGHVEQYF. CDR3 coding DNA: TGTGCCAGCAGCTCTCAGTGGGGTGCGGGCCACGTCGAGCAGTACTTC.

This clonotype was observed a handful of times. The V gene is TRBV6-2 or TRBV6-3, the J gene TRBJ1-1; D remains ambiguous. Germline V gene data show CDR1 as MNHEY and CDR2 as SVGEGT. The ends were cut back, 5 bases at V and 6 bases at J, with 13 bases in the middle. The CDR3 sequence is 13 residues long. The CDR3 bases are TGTGCCAGCAGTCCCTGGTCAAAGGCTGAAGCTTTCTTT. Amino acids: CASSPWSKAEAFF.

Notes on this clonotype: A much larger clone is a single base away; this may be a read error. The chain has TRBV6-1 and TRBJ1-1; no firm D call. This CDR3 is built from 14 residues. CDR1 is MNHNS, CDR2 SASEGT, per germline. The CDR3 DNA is TGTGCCAGCACCCCGAGGACGGGGAACACTGAAACTTTCTTT. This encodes CASTPRTGNTETFF.

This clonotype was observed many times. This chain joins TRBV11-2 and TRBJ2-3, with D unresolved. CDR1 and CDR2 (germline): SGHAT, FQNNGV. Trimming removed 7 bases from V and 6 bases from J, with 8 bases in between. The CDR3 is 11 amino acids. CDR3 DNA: TGTGCCAGCACCCCCGTCGATACGCAGTATTTT. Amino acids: CASTPVDTQYF.

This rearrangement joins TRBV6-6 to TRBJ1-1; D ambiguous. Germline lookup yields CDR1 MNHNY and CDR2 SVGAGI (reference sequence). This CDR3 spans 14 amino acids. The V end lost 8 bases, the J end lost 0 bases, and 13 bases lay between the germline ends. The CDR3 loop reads CASLVGRVNTEAFF. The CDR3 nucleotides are TGTGCCAGCCTTGTTGGGAGAGTGAACACTGAAGCTTTCTTT.

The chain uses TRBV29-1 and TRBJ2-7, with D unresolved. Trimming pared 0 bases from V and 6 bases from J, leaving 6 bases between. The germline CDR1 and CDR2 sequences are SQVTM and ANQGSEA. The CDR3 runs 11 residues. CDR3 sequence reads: CSVEDPPEQYF. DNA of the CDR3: TGCAGCGTTGAAGACCCGCCCGAGCAGTACTTC.